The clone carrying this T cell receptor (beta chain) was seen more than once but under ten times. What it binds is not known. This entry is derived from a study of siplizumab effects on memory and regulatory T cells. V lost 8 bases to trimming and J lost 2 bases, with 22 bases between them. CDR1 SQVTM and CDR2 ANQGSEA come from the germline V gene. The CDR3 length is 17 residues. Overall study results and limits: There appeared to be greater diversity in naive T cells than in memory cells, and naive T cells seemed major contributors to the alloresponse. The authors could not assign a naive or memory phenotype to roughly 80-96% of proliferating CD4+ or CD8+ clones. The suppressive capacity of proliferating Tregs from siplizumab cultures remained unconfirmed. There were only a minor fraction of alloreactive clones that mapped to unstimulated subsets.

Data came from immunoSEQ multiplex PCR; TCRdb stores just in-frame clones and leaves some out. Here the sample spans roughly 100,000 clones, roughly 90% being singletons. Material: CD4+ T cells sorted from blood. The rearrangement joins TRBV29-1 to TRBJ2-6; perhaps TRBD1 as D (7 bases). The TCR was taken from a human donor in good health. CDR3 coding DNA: TGCAGCTTTCTTACGTCGGGGGACAGCCCTGGGGCCAACGTCCTGACTTTC. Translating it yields CSFLTSGDSPGANVLTF.